Below, 27 T cell receptor beta chains from the same sample are listed, as sequenced in a study of control samples from healthy donors and cancer patients. The protocol was immunoSEQ multiplex PCR, while the TCRdb copy is restricted to in-frame clones and leaves out a portion. The sample holds 350,000 to 450,000 clones, approximately 90% seen once. Sequenced: PBMCs. The receptors were gathered from a man aged 40-49 years with head and neck cancer.

The chain has TRBV4-1 and TRBJ2-3, with 11 bases aligning to TRBD1. Germline V lookup: CDR1 MGHRA, CDR2 YSYEKL. The CDR3 length is 20 residues. V lost 0 bases, J lost 1 base, and 12 bases stayed unmatched. CDR3 amino acids: CASSQDPPRTGGAGTDTQYF. CDR3 coding DNA: TGCGCCAGCAGCCAAGATCCCCCCCGGACAGGGGGCGCGGGCACAGATACGCAGTATTTT.

CDR3 protein: CASSSLGSAPNQPQHF. CDR3 nucleotide sequence: TGTGCCAGCAGTTCCCTTGGGTCCGCTCCTAATCAGCCCCAGCATTTT. The genes are TRBV6-5 and TRBJ1-5; D is uncertain. The V gene's germline CDR1 is MNHEY and CDR2 SVGAGI. V was cut by 4 bases and J by 4 bases, with 17 bases left in between. The CDR3 contains 16 residues.

The J gene is TRBJ2-2, the V gene TRBV5-1; TRBD1 aligns across 9 bases. Unmatched junction bases numbered 1, after V lost 0 bases and J lost 4 bases. CDR3 length: 15 amino acids. Germline V gene data show CDR1 as SGHRS and CDR2 as YFSETQ. CDR3 sequence (DNA): TGCGCCAGCAGCTTGGGGGACAGGGTCACCGGGGAGCTGTTTTTT. It encodes CASSLGDRVTGELFF.

The chain employs TRBV28 and TRBJ2-7; 9 bases are shared with TRBD1. Trimming at V came to 7 bases and at J to 2 bases, leaving 6 bases not matched to a gene. The CDR3 covers 14 residues. Germline CDR1 is MDHEN and CDR2 is SYDVKM. CDR3 DNA: TGTGCCAGCATCTCCGGGGACAGGGCCTACGAGCAGTACTTC. Protein sequence: CASISGDRAYEQYF.

The chain joins TRBV20-1 to TRBJ1-2; D remains ambiguous. The CDR3 sequence is 11 residues long. V was cut by 6 bases and J by 1 base, with 6 bases left in between. Germline V lookup: CDR1 DFQATT, CDR2 SNEGSKA (reference sequence). This CDR3 is CSAGDNYGYTF. The CDR3 bases are TGCAGTGCCGGGGATAACTATGGCTACACCTTC.

The chain couples TRBV28 to TRBJ2-3, with no clear D. The CDR3 length is 14 residues. The germline gives CDR1 MDHEN, CDR2 SYDVKM. V lost 2 bases and J 0 bases, leaving 6 bases between the germline ends. The CDR3 sequence: CASSLGLSTDTQYF. CDR3 bases: TGTGCCAGCAGTTTAGGGTTGAGCACAGATACGCAGTATTTT. The whole variable domain, filled in from reference TRBV28 and TRBJ2-3, reads DVKVTQSSRYLVKRTGEKVFLECVQDMDHENMFWYRQDPGLGLRLIYFSYDVKMKEKGDIPEGYSVSREKKERFSLILESASTNQTSMYLCASSLGLSTDTQYFGPGTRLTVL.

The chain joins TRBV2 to TRBJ1-1; D is uncertain. CDR1 is SNHLY and CDR2 is FYNNEI in the germline V gene. The CDR3 consists of 12 residues. Deletions cut 7 bases from V and 1 base from J, with 7 bases between. The CDR3 region has the DNA TGTGCCAGCAAGGTCAGGAACACTGAAGCTTTCTTT. This sequence encodes CASKVRNTEAFF.

V and J are TRBV7-2 and TRBJ2-5, with TRBD2 matching 8 bases. The germline CDR1 and CDR2 sequences are SGHTA and FQGNSA. The CDR3 length is 15 residues. The V gene end was trimmed by 0 bases and the J gene end by 5 bases; junction bases not matched to a gene: 5. Written as DNA, the CDR3 is TGTGCCAGCAGCTTAGCCCGGGGGGGCCTGGAGACCCAGTACTTC. It codes for CASSLARGGLETQYF.

Turning to this clone: This CDR3 is also generated by other DNA sequences in the sample. The rearrangement links TRBV20-1 to TRBJ2-5; no definite D call. The V end lost 1 base, the J end lost 5 bases, and 5 bases lay between the germline ends. The CDR3 loop spans 11 amino acids. Germline CDR1 DFQATT, CDR2 SNEGSKA (reference sequence). The CDR3 is CSARVGETQYF. The DNA for the CDR3 is TGCAGTGCTAGAGTAGGCGAGACCCAGTACTTC.

This chain uses TRBV7-2 with TRBJ1-5; D is perhaps TRBD1 (6 bases). This CDR3 is built from 15 residues. V lost 5 bases, J lost 2 bases, and 13 bases lay in between. Germline V gene sequence: CDR1 SGHTA, CDR2 FQGNSA. The CDR3: CASSTGGGGNQPQHF. CDR3 sequence (DNA): TGTGCCAGCAGCACCGGGGGGGGCGGCAATCAGCCCCAGCATTTT.

The chain has TRBV27 and TRBJ1-5; no clear D. Deletions cut 1 base from V and 6 bases from J, with 4 bases between. There are 12 residues in the CDR3. Germline CDR1 MNHEY, CDR2 SMNVEV (reference sequence). The CDR3 reads CASSLFGQPQHF. The DNA of the CDR3 is TGTGCCAGCAGTTTATTCGGTCAGCCCCAGCATTTT.

CDR3 protein: CASSSPGLAGFQETQYF. CDR3 bases: TGTGCCAGCAGCTCCCCTGGACTAGCGGGGTTCCAAGAGACCCAGTACTTC. This chain links TRBV7-9 with TRBJ2-5, with TRBD2 matching over 12 bases. Germline trimming cut 4 bases from V and 1 base from J; bases unmatched to any gene: 7. The CDR3 spans 17 residues. The germline CDR1 and CDR2 sequences are SEHNR and FQNEAQ (reference sequence).

The chain recombines TRBV7-8 with TRBJ2-1, with 8 bases lining up with TRBD2. J gave up 2 bases and V 2 bases, and 8 bases lay outside the gene matches. Germline values: CDR1 SGHVS, CDR2 FQNEAQ. This CDR3 contains 17 residues. For the CDR3, the DNA is TGTGCCAGCAGCTTACGCCGGTCGGGAGGGCCCTACAATGAGCAGTTCTTC. Translated: CASSLRRSGGPYNEQFF.

This clone occurred a few times. This chain links TRBV4-2 with TRBJ1-6; no clear D gene. The CDR3 is 15 residues long. Germline CDR1 reads LGHNA; CDR2 reads YNFKEQ. Deletions cut 3 bases from V and 4 bases from J, with 10 bases between. In nucleotides, the CDR3 is TGTGCCAGCAGCCAGGTCTGGGGATATAATTCACCCCTCCACTTT. The encoded protein is CASSQVWGYNSPLHF.

The V call is TRBV2, the J call TRBJ2-6; D remains unclear. The CDR3 loop spans 15 amino acids. The V gene lost 3 bases and the J gene lost 1 base, with 7 bases spanning the gap. Germline assignment: CDR1 SNHLY and CDR2 FYNNEI. The CDR3 sequence is CASSDPQSGANVLTF. In nucleotides, the CDR3 is TGTGCCAGCAGTGACCCTCAATCTGGGGCCAACGTCCTGACTTTC.

The chain is built from TRBV4-2 and TRBJ2-7; TRBD1 matches at 9 bases. Germline V gene lookup returns CDR1 LGHNA and CDR2 YNFKEQ. The CDR3 extends over 16 amino acids. The ends lost 0 bases at V and 3 bases at J; junction bases unmatched: 6. CDR3 nucleotide sequence: TGTGCCAGCAGCCAAGAGGGACAGGGTCTGGGCTACGAGCAGTACTTC. It codes for CASSQEGQGLGYEQYF.

The rearrangement links TRBV5-4 to TRBJ2-5; tentative D call: TRBD2 (5 bases). Germline V lookup: CDR1 SGHNT, CDR2 YYREEE (reference sequence). The CDR3 sequence is 14 residues long. The V end was cut by 4 bases, the J end by 6 bases, with 16 bases between. Here the CDR3 reads CASSVKTRRQTQYF. The CDR3 DNA reads TGTGCCAGCAGCGTGAAGACCCGGAGGCAGACCCAGTACTTC.

This chain joins TRBV28 and TRBJ1-2, with D possibly TRBD1 on 6 matching bases. This CDR3 is built from 14 residues. The V and J ends lost 1 base and 7 bases respectively, with 13 bases between them. Germline values: CDR1 MDHEN, CDR2 SYDVKM. CDR3 residues: CASSLFSLQGGYTF. The CDR3 nucleotides read TGTGCCAGCAGTTTATTTAGCCTACAGGGTGGCTACACCTTC.

The rearrangement joins TRBV5-5 to TRBJ2-7; 13 nucleotides agree with TRBD2. Germline assignment: CDR1 SGHKS and CDR2 YYEKEE (reference sequence). V was pared by 2 bases and J by 5 bases, with 4 bases of the junction left unmatched. The CDR3 has 15 amino acids. The CDR3 bases are TGTGCCAGCAGCTTCACCGGACTAGCGGGAGACGAGCAGTACTTC. Its translation is CASSFTGLAGDEQYF. The whole variable domain, filled in from reference TRBV5-5 and TRBJ2-7, reads DAGVTQSPTHLIKTRGQQVTLRCSPISGHKSVSWYQQVLGQGPQFIFQYYEKEERGRGNFPDRFSARQFPNYSSELNVNALLLGDSALYLCASSFTGLAGDEQYFGPGTRLTVT.

The chain recombines TRBV5-1 with TRBJ2-2; TRBD2 might be the D (5 bases). This CDR3 is built from 14 residues. V was cut by 4 bases and J by 4 bases, with 11 bases left in between. CDR1 and CDR2 (germline): SGHRS, YFSETQ. The CDR3 DNA sequence: TGCGCCAGCAGCCTGGACTTACCCACCGGGGAGCTGTTTTTT. It translates to CASSLDLPTGELFF.

The rearrangement links TRBV25-1 to TRBJ2-1; D might be TRBD2 (5 bases). The V end lost 5 bases, the J end lost 9 bases, and 14 bases lay between the germline ends. This CDR3 region has 13 residues. Germline CDR1 and CDR2: MGHDK and SYGVNS. The CDR3 spells CASSTGIIGEQFF. The CDR3 nucleotides are TGTGCCAGCAGTACCGGGATTATCGGTGAGCAGTTCTTC.

V usage is TRBV27 and J usage is TRBJ2-7; the D gene is possibly TRBD2 (5 bases). Looked up from germline, CDR1 is MNHEY and CDR2 is SMNVEV (reference sequence). The CDR3 is 12 residues long. With 4 bases removed from V and 4 bases from J, the gap between germline ends came to 8 bases. In nucleotides, the CDR3 is TGTGCCAGCAGTTCTCGGACTTACGAGCAGTACTTC. Translation gives CASSSRTYEQYF.

The J gene is TRBJ1-6, the V gene TRBV5-1; D is uncertain. Between the trimmed V and J ends, which lost 0 bases and 7 bases, there was a span of 8 bases. Per germline, CDR1 SGHRS and CDR2 YFSETQ. This CDR3 has 14 residues. Here the CDR3 reads CASSLAQSNSPLHF. CDR3 nucleotide sequence: TGCGCCAGCAGCTTGGCGCAGAGCAATTCACCCCTCCACTTT.

The V call is TRBV5-1, the J call TRBJ2-7; D gene unclear. The germline V and J ends were trimmed by 4 bases and 3 bases, with 11 bases remaining between them. Germline-derived CDR1 and CDR2 are SGHRS and YFSETQ. This CDR3 has 13 amino acids. CDR3 in DNA: TGCGCCAGCAGCGACAACGGCTACTACGAGCAGTACTTC. Translation gives CASSDNGYYEQYF.

This sequence joins TRBV7-3 and TRBJ1-2, with D possibly being TRBD1 (6 bases). This CDR3 has 17 residues. Germline lookup yields CDR1 SGHTA and CDR2 FQGTGA. Trimming removed 5 bases at V and 5 bases at J, with 24 bases between. In nucleotides, the CDR3 is TGTGCCAGCAGCGCGCAAGGACAGACGCTCGATCAATATGGCTACACCTTC. Its translation: CASSAQGQTLDQYGYTF.

V gene TRBV7-2 combines with J gene TRBJ2-7; TRBD1 aligns across 9 bases. CDR1 is SGHTA and CDR2 is FQGNSA in the germline V gene. Trimming removed 3 bases from V and 3 bases from J; junction bases left unmatched: 6. CDR3 length: 15 residues. The CDR3 coding sequence is TGTGCCAGCAGCTTCGACAGGGGGAGACTCTACGAGCAGTACTTC. This translates into CASSFDRGRLYEQYF.

This rearrangement joins TRBV5-1 to TRBJ2-7; 9 nucleotides line up with TRBD1. The CDR3 totals 14 residues. Unmatched junction bases numbered 6, after V lost 2 bases and J lost 6 bases. Germline CDR1 and CDR2: SGHRS and YFSETQ. The CDR3 here is CASSLGTGPTEQYF. The CDR3 DNA follows: TGCGCCAGCAGCTTAGGGACAGGGCCTACCGAGCAGTACTTC.